These T cell receptor beta chains were read from a single sample in a study of shared clonotypes between healthy human individuals. TCRdb's copy holds only in-frame clones and misses some; the assay was immunoSEQ multiplex PCR. The sample has some 2,000,000 clones, about 94% seen once. The sample was naive CD4+ T cells sorted from blood. These receptor sequences come from a man younger than 30 in good health. The conserved cysteine and the conserved F or W are not part of the CDR3 here. Fields, in order: D gene, V gene, CDR3 protein. The D gene is left open where the match is weak.

d_call: TRBD1; v_call: TRBV7-2; cdr3_aa: ASSLVSGQGARNIQY
d_call: NA; v_call: TRBV5-6; cdr3_aa: ASSFFRGGRQETQY
d_call: NA; v_call: TRBV5-1; cdr3_aa: ASSLEVGPYEQY
d_call: TRBD2; v_call: TRBV5-1; cdr3_aa: ASSQTSGNPLSYEQY
d_call: NA; v_call: TRBV10-3; cdr3_aa: AIRPSQLDTTSGY
d_call: NA; v_call: TRBV5-1; cdr3_aa: ASSADSSDTQY
d_call: NA; v_call: TRBV18; cdr3_aa: ASSETGDGYT
d_call: TRBD2; v_call: TRBV5-4; cdr3_aa: ASSFRQVAGYNEQF
d_call: TRBD1; v_call: TRBV2; cdr3_aa: ASSEGWDRGDTGELF
d_call: NA; v_call: TRBV27; cdr3_aa: ASSLTGSVPGELF
d_call: NA; v_call: TRBV28; cdr3_aa: ASSFSGASTDTQY
d_call: TRBD2; v_call: TRBV7-9; cdr3_aa: ASSSTGTSGEQY
d_call: NA; v_call: TRBV5-5; cdr3_aa: ASSLFSGEQY
d_call: NA; v_call: TRBV4-1; cdr3_aa: ASSQLGGSNEKLF
d_call: TRBD2; v_call: TRBV2; cdr3_aa: ASSTLAGGPNEQF
d_call: NA; v_call: TRBV7-9; cdr3_aa: ASRQTGWGVDTQY
d_call: NA; v_call: TRBV7-2; cdr3_aa: ASSYRVVGPYNEQF
d_call: NA; v_call: TRBV7-2; cdr3_aa: ASSLQYPNSGANVLT
d_call: NA; v_call: TRBV29-1; cdr3_aa: SVGPGWYEQY
d_call: TRBD1; v_call: TRBV6-6; cdr3_aa: ASRRQGDNQPQH
d_call: NA; v_call: TRBV2; cdr3_aa: ASRTGRSNSNTGELF
d_call: TRBD2; v_call: TRBV10-3; cdr3_aa: AITPTPAGGTDTQY
d_call: TRBD2; v_call: TRBV5-1; cdr3_aa: ASSWGTSSNEQF
d_call: TRBD1; v_call: TRBV10-1; cdr3_aa: ASSEGDSVETQY
d_call: TRBD1; v_call: TRBV6-6; cdr3_aa: ASRGQAYGYT
d_call: TRBD2; v_call: TRBV2; cdr3_aa: ASSSRGAGANVLT
d_call: NA; v_call: TRBV7-7; cdr3_aa: ASSLAGKNTGELF
d_call: TRBD2; v_call: TRBV7-9; cdr3_aa: ASSRKSASGSDTQY
d_call: NA; v_call: TRBV6-5; cdr3_aa: ASSPGRSYEQY
d_call: NA; v_call: TRBV6-5; cdr3_aa: ASQTRQGVDEQF
d_call: TRBD2; v_call: TRBV7-9; cdr3_aa: ASSLNRAGGTGELF
d_call: NA; v_call: TRBV11-2; cdr3_aa: ASSLASVRDSPLH
d_call: TRBD1; v_call: TRBV19; cdr3_aa: ASSMTGRKSNQPQH
d_call: TRBD1; v_call: TRBV27; cdr3_aa: ASSSWSGTGQGYT
d_call: NA; v_call: TRBV30; cdr3_aa: AWRGEGNSPLH
d_call: NA; v_call: TRBV7-2; cdr3_aa: ASSLGGPGNTIY
d_call: TRBD1; v_call: TRBV2; cdr3_aa: ASGPKTGGPGELF
d_call: TRBD1; v_call: TRBV18; cdr3_aa: ASSTGQGRTYEQY
d_call: TRBD2; v_call: TRBV4-1; cdr3_aa: ASSQDPSTFSGVAYNEQF
d_call: TRBD1; v_call: TRBV5-1; cdr3_aa: ASSWTTGRNTGELF
d_call: NA; v_call: TRBV7-9; cdr3_aa: ASSPAWGGAF
d_call: TRBD1; v_call: TRBV7-2; cdr3_aa: ASSLVPTLTGGTDTQY
d_call: NA; v_call: TRBV5-1; cdr3_aa: ASSVLDTNYGYT
d_call: NA; v_call: TRBV7-9; cdr3_aa: ASSPQGTLGTEAF
d_call: NA; v_call: TRBV15; cdr3_aa: ATRTAGSEKLF